Listed below are T cell receptor beta chains from one sample, sequenced in a study of T cell changes during pregnancy in multiple sclerosis. Profiled with immunoSEQ multiplex PCR; TCRdb holds only in-frame clones, not every one. Of about 59,000 clones in the sample, roughly 94% are singletons; the top ten hold about 2.5%. The sample in question was CD8+ T cells from peripheral blood mononuclear cells, obtained after pregnancy. The source is a female donor with multiple sclerosis, enrolled in a pregnancy study. Each CDR3 is given with its conserved first and last residue. D genes are given only for firm matches. The size field is filled for only some rows; it gives once, few, many or a size class.

j_gene | abundance | d_gene | v_gene | CDR3nt | CDR3aa
TRBJ2-5 | NA | TRBD1 | TRBV6-1 | TGTGCCAGCAGTGAAGCGAGGACAGGGGGCCAGGAGACCCAGTACTTC | CASSEARTGGQETQYF
TRBJ2-7 | NA | TRBD2 | TRBV6-1 | TGTGCCAGCAGTGGGGCTAAGGGACTAGCGGGAGTATCCTACGAGCAGTACTTC | CASSGAKGLAGVSYEQYF
TRBJ2-7 | NA | TRBD1 | TRBV7-8 | TGTGCCAGCAGCGTTCACCGGGACAGCTACGAGCAGTACTTC | CASSVHRDSYEQYF
TRBJ2-7 | once | TRBD1 | TRBV30 | TGTGCCTGGAGGGGATTTCATACCGGGACAGCTCAATACGAGCAGTACTTC | CAWRGFHTGTAQYEQYF
TRBJ2-7 | NA | TRBD1 | TRBV27 | TGTGCCAGCAGTCCGATCGAAGGGGGCGCGTACTACGAGCAGTACTTC | CASSPIEGGAYYEQYF
TRBJ1-2 | NA | NA | TRBV9 | TGTGCCAGCAGCGTAGGGGGGGACTATGGCTACACCTTC | CASSVGGDYGYTF
TRBJ2-7 | NA | TRBD2 | TRBV29-1 | TGCAGCGTTCCCGGCGGGGGGCAGGTGCAGTACTTC | CSVPGGGQVQYF
TRBJ2-1 | NA | TRBD2 | TRBV9 | TGTGCCAGCAGCGTAGGGGACTATCAGCAGTTCTTC | CASSVGDYQQFF
TRBJ2-7 | NA | TRBD2 | TRBV30 | TGTGCCTGGAGTGTACGAACTAGCGGGAACTACGAGCAGTACTTC | CAWSVRTSGNYEQYF
TRBJ2-1 | NA | NA | TRBV5-1 | TGCGCCAGCACCTACCTAAACGCGAACAATGAGCAGTTCTTC | CASTYLNANNEQFF
TRBJ1-1 | NA | TRBD1 | TRBV7-9 | TGTGCCAGCAGCGTCAGGGACAGGGTCGCTGAAGCTTTCTTT | CASSVRDRVAEAFF
TRBJ2-2 | NA | TRBD2 | TRBV2 | TGTGCCAGCAGTGAGACTAGCGGGTTTGGCACCGGGGAGCTGTTTTTT | CASSETSGFGTGELFF
TRBJ1-1 | NA | TRBD1 | TRBV27 | TGTGCCAGCAGTTTCCAGACAGGGGCAACTGAAGCTTTCTTT | CASSFQTGATEAFF
TRBJ1-4 | NA | TRBD1 | TRBV28 | TGTGCCTCTTCGGACAGGGTGAACAATGAAAAACTGTTTTTT | CASSDRVNNEKLFF
TRBJ1-5 | NA | NA | TRBV6-5 | TGTGCCAGCGGGAGGGACGGAGTTAGCAATCAGCCCCAGCATTTT | CASGRDGVSNQPQHF
TRBJ2-2 | NA | TRBD1 | TRBV9 | TGTGCCAGCAGCGTAGGACAGGGGGCGGGGACCGGGGAGCTGTTTTTT | CASSVGQGAGTGELFF
TRBJ2-5 | NA | NA | TRBV10-1 | TGCGCCAGCAGTGGCGCCATCCAAGAGACCCAGTACTTC | CASSGAIQETQYF
TRBJ2-7 | NA | NA | TRBV10-2 | TGCGCCAGCAGTGAGGAGGGACTTACCTACGAGCAGTACTTC | CASSEEGLTYEQYF
TRBJ2-7 | NA | TRBD1 | TRBV27 | TGTGCCAGTCGGGACAGTCCCTACGAGCAGTACTTC | CASRDSPYEQYF
TRBJ1-5 | NA | NA | TRBV7-9 | TGTGCCAGCAGCAACAGGGATCAGCCCCAGCATTTT | CASSNRDQPQHF
TRBJ2-7 | NA | NA | TRBV28 | TGTGCCAGCAGTTTATCCCCTCGCGGGGTCTCCTACGAGCAGTACTTC | CASSLSPRGVSYEQYF
TRBJ1-4 | NA | TRBD1 | TRBV7-8 | TGTGCCAGCAGCCCGCTCGGACAGGAACCAGCTAATGAAAAACTGTTTTTT | CASSPLGQEPANEKLFF
TRBJ2-7 | NA | NA | TRBV25-1 | TGTGCCAGCAGTGTAATCTGGACAGAGGTTCCCTACGAGCAGTACTTC | CASSVIWTEVPYEQYF
TRBJ2-1 | once | TRBD2 | TRBV27 | TGTGCCAGCAGGTGGACTAGCGGGACGGGCAATGAGCAGTTCTTC | CASRWTSGTGNEQFF
TRBJ2-3 | NA | NA | TRBV4-1 | TGCGCCAGCAGCCAAGTCACAGGAACAGATACGCAGTATTTT | CASSQVTGTDTQYF
TRBJ2-2 | NA | NA | TRBV5-4 | TGTGCCAGCAGCTCCTTGACCGGGGAGCTGTTTTTT | CASSSLTGELFF
TRBJ2-3 | NA | NA | TRBV7-9 | TGTGCCAGCAGCTGGGGAGCGGATCCTAGCACGGATACGCAGTATTTT | CASSWGADPSTDTQYF
TRBJ1-1 | NA | NA | TRBV21-1 | TGTGCCAGCAGCGAACGGACAAGAGAGAACACTGAAGCTTTCTTT | CASSERTRENTEAFF
TRBJ1-1 | NA | NA | TRBV6-5 | TGTGCCAGCTCCGGGGTTCCGGGCACTGAAGCTTTCTTT | CASSGVPGTEAFF
TRBJ2-5 | NA | NA | TRBV7-7 | TGTGCCAGCAGCTTAGCGGGGAGGGAGACCCAGTACTTC | CASSLAGRETQYF
TRBJ1-5 | NA | NA | TRBV7-8 | TGTGCCAGCAGCTTAGCCGGAGGGTGGGATCAGCCCCAGCATTTT | CASSLAGGWDQPQHF
TRBJ1-1 | NA | NA | TRBV2 | TGTGCCGAGGGTCCGGGGTACACTGAAGCTTTCTTT | CAEGPGYTEAFF
TRBJ1-1 | NA | TRBD1 | TRBV6-1 | TGTGCCAGCAGTGAGGATTTGACGGGACAGTACACTGAAGCTTTCTTT | CASSEDLTGQYTEAFF
TRBJ1-2 | NA | TRBD1 | TRBV10-3 | TGTGCCATCAGTGAGGGACAGGGCTATGGCTACACCTTC | CAISEGQGYGYTF
TRBJ2-7 | NA | NA | TRBV6-1 | TGTGCCAGCAGTGAACGGACAGTAAGCTCCTACGAGCAGTACTTC | CASSERTVSSYEQYF
TRBJ2-4 | NA | NA | TRBV27 | TGTGCTAGCAGTAACAGTGCTTGGCAGGCCAAAAACATTCAGTACTTC | CASSNSAWQAKNIQYF
TRBJ1-2 | NA | NA | TRBV6-5 | TGTGCCAGCAGTGCAGTCAGGGGTGATAACTATGGCTACACCTTC | CASSAVRGDNYGYTF
TRBJ2-5 | NA | NA | TRBV5-1 | TGCGCCAGCAGCTCAGACTGGGAAGAGACCCAGTACTTC | CASSSDWEETQYF
TRBJ2-7 | NA | TRBD1 | TRBV25-1 | TGTGCCAGCAGTGAATTTGGACAGGCGAGCTCCTACGAGCAGTACTTC | CASSEFGQASSYEQYF
TRBJ2-1 | NA | TRBD2 | TRBV30 | TGTGCCTGGAGTAGTGGAGCGGGAGGCTTTTACAATGAGCAGTTCTTC | CAWSSGAGGFYNEQFF
TRBJ1-3 | NA | NA | TRBV7-5 | TGTGTCAGAAGCTACTTTGCTCGACAGGGGGATGGAAACACCATATATTTT | CVRSYFARQGDGNTIYF
TRBJ1-5 | NA | NA | TRBV28 | TGTGCCAGCAGTATAGTGGGGGAGGGGGGCAATCAGCCCCAGCATTTT | CASSIVGEGGNQPQHF
TRBJ1-2 | NA | TRBD1 | TRBV18 | TGTGCCAGCTCACCACCGACAGGGGGGGCCTATGGCTACACCTTC | CASSPPTGGAYGYTF
TRBJ2-7 | NA | TRBD1 | TRBV6-1 | TGTGCCAGCAGTGTCTGGGACAGGGACTCCTACGAGCAGTACTTC | CASSVWDRDSYEQYF
TRBJ2-1 | NA | TRBD1 | TRBV4-3 | TGCGCCAGCAGCCAAGAACCGGGACAGGGAGGCAATGAGCAGTTCTTC | CASSQEPGQGGNEQFF